This TCR beta chain stems from a study of spatial heterogeneity in lung cancer. Overall study: Detected beta-chain sequences consistently exceeded alpha-chain sequences. The mean occurrence of each unique TCR and UMI combination in raw reads exceeded nine.

Regarding time point: sample taken at primary tumor resection. No cells were sorted before sequencing. The whole RNA sequenced was extracted from tumor, nontumor lung or frozen PBMC. Every cDNA TCR molecule received its own unique molecular identifier. TCRdb fed the 5' RACE reads into MiXCR, producing one record per CDR3 protein. The table has tens of thousands of distinct CDR3 sequences, roughly an eighth seen once; the top ten hold 50% to 65%. This specimen consisted of PBMCs, obtained at surgery. This sequence originates from a male donor with early-stage non-small cell lung cancer.

The CDR3 sequence is CASSEAQEYTEAFF. The CDR3, as DNA: TGTGCCAGCAGTGAAGCGCAAGAATACACTGAAGCTTTCTTT. The rearrangement joins TRBV6-1 to TRBJ1-1; D remains unclear. The CDR3 loop spans 14 amino acids. CDR1 and CDR2 (germline): MNHNS, SASEGT. The V and J ends lost 0 bases and 3 bases respectively, with 8 bases between them.